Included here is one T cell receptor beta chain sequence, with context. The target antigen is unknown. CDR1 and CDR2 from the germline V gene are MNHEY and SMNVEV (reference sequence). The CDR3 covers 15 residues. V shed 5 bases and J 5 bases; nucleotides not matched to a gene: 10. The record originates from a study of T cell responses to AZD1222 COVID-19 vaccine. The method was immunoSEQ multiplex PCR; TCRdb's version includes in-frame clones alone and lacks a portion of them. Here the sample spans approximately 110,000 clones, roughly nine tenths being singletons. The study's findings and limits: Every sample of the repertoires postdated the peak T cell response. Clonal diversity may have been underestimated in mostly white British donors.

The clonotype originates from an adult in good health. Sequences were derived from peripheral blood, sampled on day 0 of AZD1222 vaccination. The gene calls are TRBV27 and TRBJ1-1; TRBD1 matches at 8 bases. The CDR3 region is CASSPAQGAVTEAFF. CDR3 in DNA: TGTGCCAGCAGTCCCGCCCAGGGGGCGGTTACTGAAGCTTTCTTT.